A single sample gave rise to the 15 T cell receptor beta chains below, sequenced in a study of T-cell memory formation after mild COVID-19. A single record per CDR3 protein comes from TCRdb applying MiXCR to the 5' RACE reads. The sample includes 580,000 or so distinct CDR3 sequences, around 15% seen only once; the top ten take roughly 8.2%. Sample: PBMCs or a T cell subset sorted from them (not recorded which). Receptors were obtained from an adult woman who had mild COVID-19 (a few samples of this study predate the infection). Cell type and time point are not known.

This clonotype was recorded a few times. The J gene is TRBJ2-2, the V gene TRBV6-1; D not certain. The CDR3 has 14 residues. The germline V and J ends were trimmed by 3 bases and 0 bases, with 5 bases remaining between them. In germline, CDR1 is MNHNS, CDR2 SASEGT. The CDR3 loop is CASSDTANTGELFF. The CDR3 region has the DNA TGTGCCAGCAGTGATACAGCGAACACCGGGGAGCTGTTTTTT.

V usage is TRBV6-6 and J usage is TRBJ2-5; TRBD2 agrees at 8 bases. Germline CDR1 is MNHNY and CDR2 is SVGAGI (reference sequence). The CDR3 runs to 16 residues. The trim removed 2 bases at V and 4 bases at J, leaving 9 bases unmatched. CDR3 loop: CASSYPIPGGLETQYF. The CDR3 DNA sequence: TGTGCCAGCAGTTACCCCATTCCGGGGGGGCTAGAGACCCAGTACTTC.

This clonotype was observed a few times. CDR3 sequence reads: CASSVVGQYGANEQFF. As DNA, the CDR3 is TGTGCCAGCAGCGTAGTAGGGCAGTATGGGGCCAATGAGCAGTTCTTC. The V and J genes are TRBV9 and TRBJ2-1; possible D gene TRBD1, 5 bases. V was cut by 0 bases and J by 6 bases, with 16 bases left in between. The CDR3 is 16 residues long. Germline CDR1 and CDR2: SGDLS and YYNGEE.

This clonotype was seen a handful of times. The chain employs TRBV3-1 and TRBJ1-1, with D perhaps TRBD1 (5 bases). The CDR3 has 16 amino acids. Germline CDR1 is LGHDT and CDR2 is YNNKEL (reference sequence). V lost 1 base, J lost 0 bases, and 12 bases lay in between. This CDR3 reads CASSQVLGLVNTEAFF. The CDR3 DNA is TGTGCCAGCAGCCAAGTTCTGGGGCTAGTGAACACTGAAGCTTTCTTT.

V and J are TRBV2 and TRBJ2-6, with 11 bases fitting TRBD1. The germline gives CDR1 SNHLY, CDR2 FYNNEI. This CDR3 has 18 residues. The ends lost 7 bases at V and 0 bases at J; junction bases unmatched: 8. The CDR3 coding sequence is TGTGCCAGCAAGGCACCGGGACAGGGGGTCTCTGGGGCCAACGTCCTGACTTTC. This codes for CASKAPGQGVSGANVLTF. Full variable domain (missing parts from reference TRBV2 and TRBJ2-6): EPEVTQTPSHQVTQMGQEVILRCVPISNHLYFYWYRQILGQKVEFLVSFYNNEISEKSEIFDDQFSVERPDGSNFTLKIRSTKLEDSAMYFCASKAPGQGVSGANVLTFGAGSRLTVL.

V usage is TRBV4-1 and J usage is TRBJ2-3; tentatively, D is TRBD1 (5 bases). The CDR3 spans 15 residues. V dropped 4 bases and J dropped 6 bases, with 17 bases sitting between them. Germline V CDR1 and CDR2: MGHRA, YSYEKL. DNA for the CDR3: TGCGCCAGCAGCCTAAACGGGCAGGCAGGGGATACGCAGTATTTT. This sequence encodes CASSLNGQAGDTQYF.

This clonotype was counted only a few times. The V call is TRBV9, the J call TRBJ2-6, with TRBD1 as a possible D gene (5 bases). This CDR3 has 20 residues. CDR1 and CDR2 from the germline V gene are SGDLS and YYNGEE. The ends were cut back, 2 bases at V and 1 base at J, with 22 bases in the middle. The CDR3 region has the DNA TGTGCCAGCAGCGTCGATCCCCGCCCCAGGGTTCGGTCTGGGGCCAACGTCCTGACTTTC. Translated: CASSVDPRPRVRSGANVLTF. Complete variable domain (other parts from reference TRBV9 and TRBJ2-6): DSGVTQTPKHLITATGQRVTLRCSPRSGDLSVYWYQQSLDQGLQFLIQYYNGEERAKGNILERFSAQQFPDLHSELNLSSLELGDSALYFCASSVDPRPRVRSGANVLTFGAGSRLTVL.

CDR3 nucleotides: TGTGCCAGCAGCTTATTGTTGCAAGATACGCAGTATTTT. Amino acids: CASSLLLQDTQYF. The V gene is TRBV13, the J gene TRBJ2-3; D uncertain. Germline-derived CDR1 and CDR2 are PRHDT and FYEKMQ (reference sequence). The CDR3 has 13 residues. V gave up 2 bases and J gave up 5 bases, with 8 bases separating them.

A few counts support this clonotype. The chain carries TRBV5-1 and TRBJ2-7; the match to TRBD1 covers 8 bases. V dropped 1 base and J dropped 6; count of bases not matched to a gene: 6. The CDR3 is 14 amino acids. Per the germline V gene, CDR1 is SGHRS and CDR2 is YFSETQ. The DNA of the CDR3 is TGCGCCAGCAGCTTGTGGCAGGGGGCGCGCGAGCAGTACTTC. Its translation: CASSLWQGAREQYF.

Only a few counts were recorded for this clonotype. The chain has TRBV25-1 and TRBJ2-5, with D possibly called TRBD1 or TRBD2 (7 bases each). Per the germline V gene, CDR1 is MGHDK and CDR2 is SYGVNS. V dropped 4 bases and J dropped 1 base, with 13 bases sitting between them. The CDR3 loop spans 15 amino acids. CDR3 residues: CASSAGGGPQETQYF. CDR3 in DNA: TGTGCCAGCAGTGCAGGGGGGGGCCCCCAAGAGACCCAGTACTTC.

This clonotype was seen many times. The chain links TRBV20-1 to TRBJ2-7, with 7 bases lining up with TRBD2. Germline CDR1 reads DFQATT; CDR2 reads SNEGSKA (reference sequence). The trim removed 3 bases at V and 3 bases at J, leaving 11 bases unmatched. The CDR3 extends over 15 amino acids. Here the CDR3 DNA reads TGCAGTGCTAGCATTTTAAGCGGGATAAACTACGAGCAGTACTTC. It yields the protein CSASILSGINYEQYF.

Here the CDR3 reads CASAQNRDRSVLKETQYF. In DNA form, the CDR3 reads TGTGCCAGCGCGCAGAATCGGGACAGGAGTGTACTAAAAGAGACCCAGTACTTC. The J gene is TRBJ2-5, the V gene TRBV2; 8 nucleotides match TRBD1. This CDR3 contains 18 residues. V lost 8 bases to trimming and J lost 3 bases; unmatched junction nucleotides: 20. Germline V gene lookup returns CDR1 SNHLY and CDR2 FYNNEI.

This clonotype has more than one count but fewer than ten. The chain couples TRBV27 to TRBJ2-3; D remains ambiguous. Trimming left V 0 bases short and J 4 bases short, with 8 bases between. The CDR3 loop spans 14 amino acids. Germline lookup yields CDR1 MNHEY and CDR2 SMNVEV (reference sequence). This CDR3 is CASSLSAPSDTQYF. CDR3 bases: TGTGCCAGCAGTTTATCGGCCCCCTCAGATACGCAGTATTTT.

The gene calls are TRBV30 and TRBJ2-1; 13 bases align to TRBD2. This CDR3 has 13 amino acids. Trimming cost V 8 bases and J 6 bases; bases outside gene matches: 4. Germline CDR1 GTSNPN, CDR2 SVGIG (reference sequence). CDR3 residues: CARRTSGGNEQFF. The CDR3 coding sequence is TGTGCCAGACGGACTAGCGGGGGCAATGAGCAGTTCTTC.

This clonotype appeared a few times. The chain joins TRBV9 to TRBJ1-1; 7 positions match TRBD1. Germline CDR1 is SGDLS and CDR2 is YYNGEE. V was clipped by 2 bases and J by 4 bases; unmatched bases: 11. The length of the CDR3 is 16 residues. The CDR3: CASSVRTGDPGTEAFF. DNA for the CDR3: TGTGCCAGCAGCGTTAGGACAGGTGATCCGGGCACTGAAGCTTTCTTT.